Shown below are 22 T cell receptor beta chains from a single sample sequenced in a study of neurological immune-mediated disorders. One entry per CDR3 protein, called by TCRdb with MiXCR from the 5' RACE reads. The data show 55,000 to 75,000 distinct CDR3 sequences, with around 5.5% seen just once and 2.8% held by the top ten. The sequencing input was PBMCs. All receptors come from a woman aged 30 to 39 with multiple sclerosis.

This clonotype was observed many times. This chain links TRBV5-6 with TRBJ2-1, with D unclear. Trimming took off 2 bases at V and 0 bases at J, with 12 bases between the two ends. Germline assignment: CDR1 SGHDT and CDR2 YYEEEE. CDR3 length equals 16 residues. CDR3 sequence: CASSLGSLSSYNEQFF. The CDR3 DNA sequence: TGTGCCAGCAGCTTAGGCAGTTTAAGCTCCTACAATGAGCAGTTCTTC.

This clonotype was seen many times. V gene TRBV27 combines with J gene TRBJ2-5, with a possible D match to TRBD1 (6 bases). The germline gives CDR1 MNHEY, CDR2 SMNVEV (reference sequence). The CDR3 covers 16 residues. Trimming left V 7 bases short and J 5 bases short, with 23 bases between. The CDR3 loop reads CASTPTFTGLGETQYF. The CDR3, as DNA: TGTGCCAGCACCCCAACGTTCACAGGGTTGGGTGAGACCCAGTACTTC.

This clonotype was counted at least ten times. The V call is TRBV7-6, the J call TRBJ2-7, with 10 bases matching TRBD1. The junction had 7 bases not matched to a gene; V was cut back by 5 bases and J by 3 bases. The germline gives CDR1 SGHVS, CDR2 FNYEAQ. The CDR3 totals 15 residues. The CDR3 bases are TGTGCCAGCAGCCTAAGACAGGGGGCCAGCTACGAGCAGTACTTC. This sequence encodes CASSLRQGASYEQYF.

The V gene is TRBV12-3 or TRBV12-4, the J gene TRBJ1-3, with D possibly matching TRBD1 (5 bases). V was pared by 3 bases and J by 4 bases, with 25 bases between. This CDR3 is 19 amino acids long. In nucleotides, the CDR3 is TGTGCCAGCAGTTTTGTACCAGAACCGGGACGCTATATGGGAAACACCATATATTTT. Amino acid sequence: CASSFVPEPGRYMGNTIYF.

This clonotype was observed many times. The CDR3 region is CASSLESRVNTEAFF. CDR3 bases: TGTGCCAGCAGCTTGGAGAGCAGGGTGAACACTGAAGCTTTCTTT. V is TRBV5-6 and J is TRBJ1-1; tentative D call: TRBD1 (5 bases). The V end lost 0 bases, the J end lost 0 bases, and 9 bases lay between the germline ends. The CDR3 is made up of 15 amino acids. The germline V gene has CDR1 SGHDT and CDR2 YYEEEE.

This clonotype was picked up many times. CDR3 in DNA: TGTGCCATCAGTGACGGGGAGACAGGGATGAACACTGAAGCTTTCTTT. Residues: CAISDGETGMNTEAFF. The genes are TRBV10-3 and TRBJ1-1; 7 bases fit TRBD1. CDR3 length: 16 residues. V trimming: 3 bases; J trimming: 0 bases; junction bases outside the gene matches: 7. Looked up from germline, CDR1 is ENHRY and CDR2 is SYGVKD.

This chain connects TRBV6-1 to TRBJ2-1; unclear D gene. CDR3 length equals 15 residues. The V end was cut by 3 bases, the J end by 7 bases, with 16 bases between. CDR1 is MNHNS and CDR2 is SASEGT in the germline V gene. CDR3 residues: CASSEVPDRVNEQFF. The CDR3 DNA reads as TGTGCCAGCAGTGAGGTCCCGGATCGGGTAAATGAGCAGTTCTTC.

This clonotype came up many times. The V and J genes are TRBV11-2 and TRBJ1-6, with D unclear. This CDR3 is built from 13 residues. Trimming pared 1 base from V and 9 bases from J, leaving 7 bases between. Germline V gives CDR1 SGHAT, CDR2 FQNNGV. This CDR3 reads CASSLGYRSPLHF. The CDR3 coding sequence is TGTGCCAGCAGCTTAGGGTACCGTTCACCCCTCCACTTT.

This clonotype showed up many times. The chain combines TRBV11-2 with TRBJ2-1, with D tentatively TRBD2 (5 bases). With 5 bases removed from V and 8 bases from J, the gap between germline ends came to 13 bases. Germline V gene lookup returns CDR1 SGHAT and CDR2 FQNNGV. This CDR3 has 13 amino acids. CDR3 nucleotide sequence: TGTGCCAGCAGCCCGACGGACGGGGATGAGCAGTTCTTC. Amino acid sequence: CASSPTDGDEQFF.

As for this clonotype: The junction departs from the called germline gene at one end, perhaps through a read error. CDR3 residues: CASSAPGPQNF. CDR3 bases: TGCGCCAGCAGTGCCCCCGGGCCCCAGAATTTT. This chain uses TRBV10-2 with TRBJ1-5; D gene uncertain. Germline assignment: CDR1 WSHSY and CDR2 SAAADI. The CDR3 covers 11 residues.

The sample holds many counts of this clonotype. The rearrangement uses TRBV5-6 and TRBJ2-5; no definite D call. Deletions cut 5 bases from V and 1 base from J, with 21 bases between. This CDR3 is 17 amino acids long. Per germline, CDR1 SGHDT and CDR2 YYEEEE. This CDR3 reads CASRRTGVGVAQETQYF. The CDR3 region has the DNA TGTGCCAGCAGAAGAACGGGTGTTGGAGTTGCCCAAGAGACCCAGTACTTC.

This clonotype has a count of ten or more. One junction end does not reproduce the germline sequence, and a read error may be involved. The chain carries TRBV6-6 and TRBJ1-5; D ambiguous. In germline, CDR1 is MNHNY, CDR2 SVGAGI (reference sequence). The CDR3 is made up of 14 amino acids. This chain's CDR3 is CASSYSSSNQPQNF. The CDR3 DNA sequence: TGTGCCAGCAGTTACTCGAGTAGCAATCAGCCCCAGAATTTT.

The chain has TRBV29-1 and TRBJ2-3; TRBD1 might be the D (5 bases). Trimming stripped 5 bases from V and 5 bases from J, with 11 bases between. The CDR3 is 12 residues long. The germline V gene encodes CDR1 SQVTM and CDR2 ANQGSEA. The CDR3 DNA reads as TGCAGCGTTTTTCAGGGCGGAGATACGCAGTATTTT. Amino acid sequence: CSVFQGGDTQYF.

This clonotype was recorded at least ten times. V gene TRBV20-1 combines with J gene TRBJ2-5; D possibly corresponds to TRBD2 (5 bases). The germline CDR1 and CDR2 sequences are DFQATT and SNEGSKA (reference sequence). With 6 bases removed from V and 6 bases from J, the gap between germline ends came to 14 bases. This CDR3 contains 12 residues. In DNA, the CDR3 is TGCAGTGCCCCGCTAGCTACAAAGACCCAGTACTTC. Protein product: CSAPLATKTQYF.

This clonotype appeared many times. The V and J genes are TRBV10-3 and TRBJ1-3; D gene ambiguous. V was shortened by 0 bases and J by 1 base, with 4 bases between the two germline ends. The length of the CDR3 is 14 residues. From germline, CDR1 is ENHRY and CDR2 SYGVKD. CDR3 protein: CAISESGSGNTIYF. The CDR3, as DNA: TGTGCCATCAGTGAGTCTGGATCTGGAAACACCATATATTTT.

In its sample, this clonotype was seen many times. The chain carries TRBV28 and TRBJ2-7; D is uncertain. V lost 6 bases, J lost 4 bases, and 10 bases lay in between. This CDR3 has 12 amino acids. Germline V gene data show CDR1 as MDHEN and CDR2 as SYDVKM. The CDR3 region has the DNA TGTGCCAGCAGATCCCCTGGGTACGAGCAGTACTTC. This encodes CASRSPGYEQYF.

The chain uses TRBV10-1 and TRBJ2-7; 13 bases map to TRBD2. This CDR3 comprises 15 residues. Germline V gene lookup returns CDR1 WNHNN and CDR2 SYGVQD (reference sequence). J gave up 2 bases and V 9 bases, and 7 bases lay outside the gene matches. The CDR3 spells CARETSGGTTYEQYF. DNA of the CDR3: TGCGCCAGGGAGACTAGCGGGGGGACCACCTACGAGCAGTACTTC.

The chain couples TRBV28 to TRBJ1-5, with D possibly being TRBD1 (6 bases). The V end was cut by 3 bases, the J end by 6 bases, with 27 bases between. CDR3 size: 19 residues. Per germline, CDR1 MDHEN and CDR2 SYDVKM. Here the CDR3 DNA reads TGTGCCAGCAGTTTTTTCCAATCTACAGGGAGAATCTCTAGTCAGCCCCAGCATTTT. Its translation: CASSFFQSTGRISSQPQHF.

This clonotype was detected ten times or more. V usage is TRBV5-1 and J usage is TRBJ1-1, with D unclear. V gave up 4 bases and J gave up 6 bases, with 13 bases separating them. The CDR3 is 13 amino acids. Germline V gene sequence: CDR1 SGHRS, CDR2 YFSETQ. CDR3 nucleotides: TGCGCCAGCAGCACGGGATCTGTTTCTGAAGCTTTCTTT. The encoded protein is CASSTGSVSEAFF.

This clonotype came up many times. One end of the junction does not line up with germline, which may come from a read error. The chain carries TRBV3-1 and TRBJ1-6, with unresolved D. CDR1 LGHDT and CDR2 YNNKEL come from the germline V gene (reference sequence). The CDR3 spans 12 residues. The CDR3 sequence: CASSQHNSPLNF. CDR3 nucleotides: TGTGCCAGCAGCCAACATAATTCACCCCTCAACTTT.

This clonotype was counted at least ten times. Being one base from a much bigger clone, this may be a read error. This chain connects TRBV29-1 to TRBJ2-2; no firm D call. Germline assignment: CDR1 SQVTM and CDR2 ANQGSEA. Deletions cut 5 bases from V and 0 bases from J, with 4 bases between. This CDR3 spans 12 amino acids. This CDR3 is CSVRTNTGELFF. DNA of the CDR3: TGCAGCGTTCGGACGAACACCGGGGAGCTGTTTTTT.

This clonotype was seen a handful of times. The gene calls are TRBV5-1 and TRBJ2-1; the match to TRBD2 covers 7 bases. J was trimmed by 7 bases and V by 0 bases; bases with no gene match: 4. CDR1 is SGHRS and CDR2 is YFSETQ in the germline V gene. The CDR3 is 14 amino acids. CDR3 coding DNA: TGCGCCAGCAGCTTGGCCGGGGGGAAAAATGAGCAGTTCTTC. Translation: CASSLAGGKNEQFF.